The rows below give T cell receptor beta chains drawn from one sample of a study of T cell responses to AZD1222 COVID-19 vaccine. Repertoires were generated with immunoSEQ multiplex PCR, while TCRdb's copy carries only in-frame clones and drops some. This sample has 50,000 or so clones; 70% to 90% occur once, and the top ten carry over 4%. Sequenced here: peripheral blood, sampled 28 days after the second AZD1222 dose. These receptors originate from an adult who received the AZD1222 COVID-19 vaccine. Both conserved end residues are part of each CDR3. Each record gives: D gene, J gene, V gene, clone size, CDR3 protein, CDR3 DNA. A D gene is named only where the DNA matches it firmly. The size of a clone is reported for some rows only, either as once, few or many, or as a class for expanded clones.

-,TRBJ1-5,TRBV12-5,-,CASGFFISNQPQHF,TGTGCTAGTGGTTTCTTCATTAGCAATCAGCCCCAGCATTTT
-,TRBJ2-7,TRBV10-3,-,CAIKGQDLYEQYF,TGTGCCATCAAGGGGCAGGATCTCTACGAGCAGTACTTC
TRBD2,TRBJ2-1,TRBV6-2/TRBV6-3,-,CASSYSSSGSHEQFF,TGTGCCAGCAGTTACTCTTCTAGCGGGAGCCATGAGCAGTTCTTC
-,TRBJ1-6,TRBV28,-,CASSLGGGEHNSPLHF,TGTGCCAGCAGTTTGGGCGGCGGTGAGCATAATTCACCCCTCCACTTT
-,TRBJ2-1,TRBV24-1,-,CATSEPGLRSYNEQFF,TGTGCCACCAGTGAACCCGGTCTGCGGAGTTACAATGAGCAGTTCTTC
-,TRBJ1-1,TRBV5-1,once,CASSPLEGNTEAFF,TGCGCCAGCAGCCCTCTGGAGGGGAACACTGAAGCTTTCTTT
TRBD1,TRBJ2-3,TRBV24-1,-,CATSGTLQGYPDTQYF,TGTGCCACCAGTGGTACCCTACAGGGGTATCCAGATACGCAGTATTTT
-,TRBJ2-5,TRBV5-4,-,CASSLAGAETQYF,TGTGCCAGCAGCTTGGCAGGGGCAGAGACCCAGTACTTC
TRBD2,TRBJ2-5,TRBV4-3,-,CASSQQTSSETQYF,TGCGCCAGCAGCCAGCAGACTAGCTCTGAGACCCAGTACTTC
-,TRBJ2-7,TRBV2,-,CASRRTGAAYEQYF,TGTGCCAGCAGACGGACCGGGGCGGCCTACGAGCAGTACTTC
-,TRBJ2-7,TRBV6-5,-,CASSRGEYEQYF,TGTGCCAGCAGTCGCGGGGAATACGAGCAGTACTTC
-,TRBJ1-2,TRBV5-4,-,CASSLAGDLGSYGYTF,TGTGCCAGCAGCTTGGCCGGAGACTTAGGGTCCTATGGCTACACCTTC
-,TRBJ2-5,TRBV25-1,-,CASSESHQETQYF,TGTGCCAGCAGTGAATCGCATCAAGAGACCCAGTACTTC
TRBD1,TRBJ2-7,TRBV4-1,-,CASSQPGQGRVHEQYF,TGCGCCAGCAGCCAACCGGGACAGGGCCGAGTCCACGAGCAGTACTTC
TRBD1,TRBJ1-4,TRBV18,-,CASSPNRGEKLFF,TGTGCCAGCTCACCAAACAGGGGCGAAAAACTGTTTTTT
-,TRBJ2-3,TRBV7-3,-,CASSSGFLGTDTQYF,TGTGCCAGCAGCTCAGGGTTTTTGGGCACAGATACGCAGTATTTT
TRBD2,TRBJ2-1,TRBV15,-,CATSSRLADNEQFF,TGTGCCACCAGCAGTCGGCTAGCGGACAATGAGCAGTTCTTC
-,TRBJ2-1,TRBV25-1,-,CASQPADRGVYYNEQFF,TGTGCCAGCCAACCGGCGGATAGAGGGGTCTACTACAATGAGCAGTTCTTC
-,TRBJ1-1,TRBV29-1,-,CSFKGTDYMNTEAFF,TGCAGCTTCAAAGGGACCGACTACATGAACACTGAAGCTTTCTTT
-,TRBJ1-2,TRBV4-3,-,CASSQGPHKGGYGYTF,TGCGCCAGCAGCCAAGGACCTCATAAGGGTGGCTATGGCTACACCTTC
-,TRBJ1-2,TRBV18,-,CASSLDGKFDYGYTF,TGTGCCAGCTCACTGGACGGAAAGTTCGACTATGGCTACACCTTC
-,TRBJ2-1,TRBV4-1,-,CASSRIILSGDYNEQFF,TGCGCCAGCAGCCGCATAATCTTATCTGGGGACTACAATGAGCAGTTCTTC
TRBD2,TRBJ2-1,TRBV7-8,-,CASSERSSGSYNEQFF,TGTGCCAGCAGCGAACGATCTAGCGGGAGCTACAATGAGCAGTTCTTC
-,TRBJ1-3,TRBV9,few,CASSASNRDPGNTIYF,TGTGCCAGCAGCGCCTCCAACAGGGACCCCGGAAACACCATATATTTT
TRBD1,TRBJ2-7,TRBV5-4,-,CASASGTGVYEQYF,TGTGCCAGCGCATCCGGGACAGGGGTTTACGAGCAGTACTTC
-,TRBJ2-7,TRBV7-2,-,CASSSTGSAYEQYF,TGTGCCAGCAGCTCCACTGGTTCGGCCTACGAGCAGTACTTC
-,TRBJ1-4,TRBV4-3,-,CASSQGDKSEKLFF,TGCGCCAGCAGCCAGGGGGACAAGAGTGAAAAACTGTTTTTT
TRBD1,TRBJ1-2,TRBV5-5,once,CASSWDRANYGYTF,TGTGCCAGCAGCTGGGACAGAGCTAACTATGGCTACACCTTC
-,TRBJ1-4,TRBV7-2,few,CASSNRDTSTNEKLFF,TGTGCCAGCAGCAACCGGGACACTTCAACTAATGAAAAACTGTTTTTT
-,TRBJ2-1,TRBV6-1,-,CASSDVGWDEQFF,TGTGCCAGCAGTGACGTGGGGTGGGATGAGCAGTTCTTC
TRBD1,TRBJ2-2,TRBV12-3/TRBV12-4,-,CASGQGNTGELFF,TGTGCCAGTGGACAGGGGAACACCGGGGAGCTGTTTTTT
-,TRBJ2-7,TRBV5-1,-,CASSPGTPTYEQYF,TGCGCCAGCAGCCCAGGGACACCGACCTACGAGCAGTACTTC
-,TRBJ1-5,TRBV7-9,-,CASSFSGLQPQHF,TGTGCCAGCAGCTTCTCGGGGCTTCAGCCCCAGCATTTT
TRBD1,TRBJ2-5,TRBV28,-,CASSLGRGETQYF,TGTGCCAGCAGTTTGGGCAGGGGGGAGACCCAGTACTTC
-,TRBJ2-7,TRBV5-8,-,CASNLQGSYEQYF,TGTGCCAGCAATCTTCAGGGTTCCTACGAGCAGTACTTC
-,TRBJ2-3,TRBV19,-,CASSHHRVTRTDTQYF,TGTGCCAGTAGTCACCACAGGGTAACGAGGACAGATACGCAGTATTTT
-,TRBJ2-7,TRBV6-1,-,CASSEWDNSSYEQYF,TGTGCCAGCAGTGAGTGGGACAACAGCTCCTACGAGCAGTACTTC
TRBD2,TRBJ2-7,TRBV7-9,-,CASSSLGTTRYEQYF,TGTGCCAGCAGCTCGTTGGGGACTACCCGCTACGAGCAGTACTTC
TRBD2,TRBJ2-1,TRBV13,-,CASSPDSGRAYNEQFF,TGTGCCAGCAGCCCGGATAGCGGGAGGGCATACAATGAGCAGTTCTTC
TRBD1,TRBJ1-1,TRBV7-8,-,CASSWTGGNTEAFF,TGTGCCAGCAGCTGGACAGGGGGGAACACTGAAGCTTTCTTT
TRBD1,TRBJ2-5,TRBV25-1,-,CASTETGGATQYF,TGTGCCAGCACAGAAACAGGGGGCGCGACCCAGTACTTC
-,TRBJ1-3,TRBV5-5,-,CASSLEATVGNTIYF,TGTGCCAGCAGCTTGGAAGCGACCGTGGGAAACACCATATATTTT
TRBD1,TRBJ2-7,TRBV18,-,CASSPRGQFSYEQYF,TGTGCCAGCTCACCTCGGGGACAGTTCTCCTACGAGCAGTACTTC
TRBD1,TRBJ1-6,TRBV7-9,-,CASSSGQTSSYNSPLHF,TGTGCCAGCAGCTCGGGACAGACGAGCTCCTATAATTCACCCCTCCACTTT
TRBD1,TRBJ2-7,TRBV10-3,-,CAISDEGQGVNEQYF,TGTGCCATCAGTGATGAGGGACAGGGGGTCAACGAGCAGTACTTC
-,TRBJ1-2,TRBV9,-,CASSVDPENYGYTF,TGTGCCAGCAGCGTAGACCCAGAAAACTATGGCTACACCTTC
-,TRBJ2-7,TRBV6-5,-,CASSPHSGAPNEQYF,TGTGCCAGCAGTCCCCATTCTGGGGCCCCCAACGAGCAGTACTTC